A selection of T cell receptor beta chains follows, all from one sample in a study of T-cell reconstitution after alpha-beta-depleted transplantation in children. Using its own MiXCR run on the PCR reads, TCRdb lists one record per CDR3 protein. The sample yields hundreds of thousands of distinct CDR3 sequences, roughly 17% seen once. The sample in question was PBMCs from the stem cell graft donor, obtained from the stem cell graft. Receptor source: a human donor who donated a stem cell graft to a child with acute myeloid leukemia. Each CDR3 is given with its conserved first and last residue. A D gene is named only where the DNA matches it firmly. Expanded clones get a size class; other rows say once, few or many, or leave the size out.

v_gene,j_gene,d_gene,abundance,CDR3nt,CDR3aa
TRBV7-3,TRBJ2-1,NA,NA,TGTGCCAGCAGCTTGGTCTGGGCCTCCTACAATGAGCAGTTCTTC,CASSLVWASYNEQFF
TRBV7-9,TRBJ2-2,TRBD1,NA,TGTGCCAGCAAGGGACAGACGAACACCGGGGAGCTGTTTTTT,CASKGQTNTGELFF
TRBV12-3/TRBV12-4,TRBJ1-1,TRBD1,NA,TGTGCCAGCAGTCTAAGGACAGGAGAGAACACTGAAGCTTTCTTT,CASSLRTGENTEAFF
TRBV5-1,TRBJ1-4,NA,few,TGCGCCAGCAGCCAAGAACCGGGACCCCCCTCACAGGAAAAACTGTTTTTT,CASSQEPGPPSQEKLFF
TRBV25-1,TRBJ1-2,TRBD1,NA,TGTGCCAGCAGCGTACTACTCGGGACAGGGGCTACCTATGGCTACACCTTC,CASSVLLGTGATYGYTF
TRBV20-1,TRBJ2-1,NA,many,TGCAGTGCTAGTAGGGAGGATGAGCAGTTCTTC,CSASREDEQFF
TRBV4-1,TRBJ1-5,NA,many,TGCGCCAGCAGTATTGGGTTCGATCAGCCCCAGCATTTT,CASSIGFDQPQHF
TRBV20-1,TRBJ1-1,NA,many,TGCAGTGCTAGAGGGGGGTTCAGGGACACTGAAGCTTTCTTT,CSARGGFRDTEAFF
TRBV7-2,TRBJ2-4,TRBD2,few,TGTGCCAGCAGCTTAGGCTGGGGCGACCGGGGGGACATTCAGTACTTC,CASSLGWGDRGDIQYF
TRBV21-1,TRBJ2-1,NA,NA,TGTGCCAGCAGCAACAGGGTAAAGATCCCCTCGTTCTTC,CASSNRVKIPSFF
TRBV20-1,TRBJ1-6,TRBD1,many,TGCAGTGCCCAAGATCGGGGACAGGGGAAACTCTATTCACCCCTCCACTTT,CSAQDRGQGKLYSPLHF
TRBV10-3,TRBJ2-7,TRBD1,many,TGTGCCATCAGTGAGAGGACAGGGGGAAGCAACGAGCAGTACTTC,CAISERTGGSNEQYF
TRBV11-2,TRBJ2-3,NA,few,TGTGCCAGCGGGCGCGTCGCCTTCACAGATACGCAGTATTTT,CASGRVAFTDTQYF
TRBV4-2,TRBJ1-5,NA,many,TGTGCCAGCAGCCAAGAGTGGGCAGGGGAGAATCAGCCCCAGCATTTT,CASSQEWAGENQPQHF
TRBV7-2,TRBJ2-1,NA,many,TGTGCCAGCAGCTTACTGTCCGGCTCCTACAATGAGCAGTTCTTC,CASSLLSGSYNEQFF
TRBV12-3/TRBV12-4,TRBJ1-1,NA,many,TGTGCCAGCAGTTCAACAGGGAGCACTGAAGCTTTCTTT,CASSSTGSTEAFF
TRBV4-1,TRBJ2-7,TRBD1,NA,TGCGCCAGCAGCCATACACAGGGGATCGAGCAGTACTTC,CASSHTQGIEQYF
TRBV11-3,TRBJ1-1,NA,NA,TGTGCCAGCAGCTTAGATGGAATTAGGACAGAGAACACTGAAGCTTTCTTT,CASSLDGIRTENTEAFF
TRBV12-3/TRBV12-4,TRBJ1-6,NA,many,TGTGCCAGCTTAAAGCAGGGGTTTCATTCACCCCTCCACTTT,CASLKQGFHSPLHF
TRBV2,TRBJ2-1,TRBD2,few,TGTGCCAGCAGTGAAGCCGGGGACTACTACAATGAGCAGTTCTTC,CASSEAGDYYNEQFF
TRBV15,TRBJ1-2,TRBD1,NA,TGTGCCACCAGCTCTACGGGACAGGGTTATGGCTACACCTTC,CATSSTGQGYGYTF
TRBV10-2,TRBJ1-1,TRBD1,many,TGCGCCAGCAGGAAAGGGGGCGCCTTGAACACTGAAGCTTTCTTT,CASRKGGALNTEAFF
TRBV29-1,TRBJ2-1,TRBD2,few,TGCAGCGTCAATAGCGGGGGGGATAATGAGCAGTTCTTC,CSVNSGGDNEQFF
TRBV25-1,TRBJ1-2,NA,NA,TGTGCCAGCAGTGACCTAGGAGGCTACACCTTC,CASSDLGGYTF
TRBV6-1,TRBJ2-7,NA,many,TGTGCCAGCAGTCCACAGGGATCCTCCTACGAGCAGTACTTC,CASSPQGSSYEQYF
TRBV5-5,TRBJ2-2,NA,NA,TGTGCCAGCAGCTTGAGTCTGAACACCGGGGAGCTGTTTTTT,CASSLSLNTGELFF
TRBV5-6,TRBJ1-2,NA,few,TGTGCCAGCAGCGCGCGCTATGGCTACACCTTC,CASSARYGYTF
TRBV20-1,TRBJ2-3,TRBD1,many,TGCAGTGCTGCTAGGGACAGTGGGACAGATACGCAGTATTTT,CSAARDSGTDTQYF
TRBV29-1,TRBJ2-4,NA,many,TGCAGCGTTCTTCCCAGGGCGGCCAAAAACATTCAGTACTTC,CSVLPRAAKNIQYF
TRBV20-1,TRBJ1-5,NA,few,TGCAGTGCTAGAGACCTTCGGGCCCAGCATTTT,CSARDLRAQHF
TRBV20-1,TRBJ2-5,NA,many,TGCAGTGTTAGGGAGGGGGGTAGTCAAGAGACCCAGTACTTC,CSVREGGSQETQYF
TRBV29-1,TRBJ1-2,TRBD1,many,TGCAGCGTTGAGGGACAGGAAAACTATGGCTACACCTTC,CSVEGQENYGYTF
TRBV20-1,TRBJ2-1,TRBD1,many,TGCAGTGCTAGAGGCAACCGGGACAGCTCCTACAATGAGCAGTTCTTC,CSARGNRDSSYNEQFF
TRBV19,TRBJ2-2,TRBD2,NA,TGTGCCAGTTCCCCGGGACTAGCGGGGAACACCGGGGAGCTGTTTTTT,CASSPGLAGNTGELFF
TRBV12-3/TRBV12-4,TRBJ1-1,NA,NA,TGTGCCAGCAGTCCGAGTATCCCGAGGACTGAAGCTTTCTTT,CASSPSIPRTEAFF
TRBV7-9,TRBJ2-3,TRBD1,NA,TGTGCCAGCGGACAGGGGTTCGGCTCAGATACGCAGTATTTT,CASGQGFGSDTQYF
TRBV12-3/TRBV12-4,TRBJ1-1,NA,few,TGTGCCAGCAGTTTCACGCGGGACACTGAAGCTTTCTTT,CASSFTRDTEAFF
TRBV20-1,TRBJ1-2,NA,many,TGCAGTGCCCTCGAAATCAATGCCCTTCAGGGGTCCCCGGCGGTTGGCTACACCTTC,CSALEINALQGSPAVGYTF
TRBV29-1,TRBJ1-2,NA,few,TGCAGCGTTGGATCTCCCGCCTATGGCTACACCTTC,CSVGSPAYGYTF
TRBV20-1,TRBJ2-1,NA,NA,TGCAGTGCCCCTAACCAGGGGCACGAGCAGTTCTTC,CSAPNQGHEQFF
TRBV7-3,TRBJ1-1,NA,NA,TGTGCCAGCAGCCACCACTCGAACACTGAAGCTTTCTTT,CASSHHSNTEAFF
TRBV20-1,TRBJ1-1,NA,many,TGCAGTGCTAGACCATCGTACAGGGTGGACACTGAAGCTTTCTTT,CSARPSYRVDTEAFF
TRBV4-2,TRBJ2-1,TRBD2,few,TGTGCCAGCAGCCCCGCAGCGGGGGGCCCCTCTGGAGGCAATGAGCAGTTCTTC,CASSPAAGGPSGGNEQFF
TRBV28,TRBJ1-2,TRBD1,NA,TGTGCCAGCAGTTCCCCACGACAGGGACCTGGCTACACCTTC,CASSSPRQGPGYTF
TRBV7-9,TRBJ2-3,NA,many,TGTGCCAGCATCGCAGGGGCCCCTTCCGTCACAGATACGCAGTATTTT,CASIAGAPSVTDTQYF
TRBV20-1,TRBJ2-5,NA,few,TGCAGTGCTAGCCGGGGGGGCCGACAGGGGTGGCAAGAGACCCAGTACTTC,CSASRGGRQGWQETQYF
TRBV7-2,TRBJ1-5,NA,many,TGTGCCAGCAGCTACGCCAATCAGCCCCAGCATTTT,CASSYANQPQHF
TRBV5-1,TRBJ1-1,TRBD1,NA,TGCGCCAGCAGCTTGGGCGACCCGGGACAGGGAGGAATGAACACTGAAGCTTTCTTT,CASSLGDPGQGGMNTEAFF
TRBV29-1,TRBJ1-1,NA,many,TGCAGCGTTGGACAGCACACTGAAGCTTTCTTT,CSVGQHTEAFF
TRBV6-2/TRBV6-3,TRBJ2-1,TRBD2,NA,TGTGCCAGCAGAGCGGGACGGTCAGTCTACAATGAGCAGTTCTTC,CASRAGRSVYNEQFF
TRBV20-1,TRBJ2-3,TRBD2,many,TGCAGCGCTACCGGACTAGCGGGTAGCACAGATACGCAGTATTTT,CSATGLAGSTDTQYF
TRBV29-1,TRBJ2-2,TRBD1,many,TGCAGCTTCGACAGGGGGCTCACCGGGGAGCTGTTTTTT,CSFDRGLTGELFF